This passage covers 12 T cell receptor beta chains from one sample sequenced in a study of cytomegalovirus exposure and HLA in healthy donors. A multiplex PCR was run with 60 Vbeta primers and 13 Jbeta primers. Using immunoSEQ multiplex PCR, the repertoire was profiled, and TCRdb retains in-frame clones only, with some absent. The sample has around 150,000 clones, 82% seen once. The sequencing input was PBMCs. All receptors come from a male donor in good health and CMV-seronegative.

The chain couples TRBV11-2 to TRBJ1-1; 7 bases agree with TRBD1. This CDR3 is built from 15 residues. Per germline, CDR1 SGHAT and CDR2 FQNNGV. Trimming cost V 2 bases and J 7 bases; bases outside gene matches: 10. CDR3 loop: CASSLSGGGSCEAFF. The CDR3 nucleotides are TGTGCCAGCAGCTTAAGCGGAGGGGGCTCCTGTGAAGCTTTCTTT.

The chain has TRBV5-1 and TRBJ2-1; 10 nucleotides agree with TRBD2. The junction had 11 bases not matched to a gene; V was cut back by 4 bases and J by 10 bases. Per germline, CDR1 SGHRS and CDR2 YFSETQ. The CDR3 totals 15 residues. CDR3 in DNA: TGCGCCAGCAGCGTAACTAGCGGGGCGTCGGGGGAGCAGTTCTTC. As protein: CASSVTSGASGEQFF.

The chain joins TRBV4-1 to TRBJ2-3; tentative D call: TRBD1 (5 bases). The CDR3 extends over 15 amino acids. Trimming left V 3 bases short and J 3 bases short, with 13 bases between. CDR1 is MGHRA, CDR2 YSYEKL, per germline. The chain's CDR3 is CASSHSPGSTDTQYF. The CDR3 region has the DNA TGCGCCAGCAGCCATAGTCCAGGGTCGACAGATACGCAGTATTTT.

This chain uses TRBV9 with TRBJ2-1; D unresolved. Germline assignment: CDR1 SGDLS and CDR2 YYNGEE. Trimming stripped 3 bases from V and 0 bases from J, with 10 bases between. CDR3 length: 15 residues. The CDR3 loop is CASSEASSSYNEQFF. As DNA, the CDR3 is TGTGCCAGCAGCGAGGCCTCTAGCTCCTACAATGAGCAGTTCTTC.

The chain recombines TRBV4-2 with TRBJ2-5, with 9 positions matching TRBD1. Per germline, CDR1 LGHNA and CDR2 YNFKEQ. This CDR3 spans 14 amino acids. With V trimmed by 5 bases and J by 5 bases, 6 bases remained unmatched. CDR3 sequence: CASSGDRVGETQYF. In DNA, the CDR3 is TGTGCCAGCAGCGGGGACAGGGTTGGCGAGACCCAGTACTTC.

The V gene is TRBV21-1, the J gene TRBJ1-4. TRBV21-1 is classified as a pseudogene. The CDR3 totals 15 residues. This CDR3 is CASSPGGGRHEKLFF. The CDR3, as DNA: TGTGCCAGCAGCCCTGGGGGGGGGAGACATGAAAAACTGTTTTTT.

The sample holds a few counts of this clone. The chain is built from TRBV18 and TRBJ1-1, with 8 bases fitting TRBD1. From germline, CDR1 is KGHSH and CDR2 LQKENI. There are 15 residues in the CDR3. The J segment lost 2 bases and the V segment lost 3 bases, leaving 5 bases of the junction unmatched. CDR3 sequence (DNA): TGTGCCAGCTCACCGCCAGGGGGCATTAACACTGAAGCTTTCTTT. Protein sequence: CASSPPGGINTEAFF.

The rearrangement links TRBV27 to TRBJ1-5; 9 bases match TRBD1. Germline values: CDR1 MNHEY, CDR2 SMNVEV (reference sequence). CDR3 length: 14 amino acids. The V and J ends lost 8 bases and 2 bases, in that order; junction bases with no gene match: 4. For the CDR3, the DNA is TGTGCCAGCGATACAGGGGGCCGCAATCAGCCCCAGCATTTT. It specifies CASDTGGRNQPQHF.

The rearrangement joins TRBV5-5 to TRBJ1-3; TRBD1 is a possible D gene (6 bases). Between the trimmed V and J ends, which lost 6 bases and 0 bases, there was a span of 13 bases. Germline values: CDR1 SGHKS, CDR2 YYEKEE (reference sequence). This CDR3 is 15 amino acids long. The CDR3 loop reads CASTRDISSGNTIYF. The CDR3 region has the DNA TGTGCCAGCACCCGGGACATCTCCTCTGGAAACACCATATATTTT.

The chain is built from TRBV19 and TRBJ1-3; D is ambiguous. Germline lookup yields CDR1 LNHDA and CDR2 SQIVND (reference sequence). The ends were cut back, 8 bases at V and 2 bases at J, with 16 bases in the middle. This CDR3 is built from 15 residues. This CDR3 is CASGLNAGAGNTIYF. CDR3 sequence (DNA): TGTGCCAGTGGCCTAAACGCGGGTGCTGGAAACACCATATATTTT.

The V and J genes are TRBV5-1 and TRBJ2-2; possibly TRBD1 for D (5 bases). The CDR3 consists of 16 residues. Germline values: CDR1 SGHRS, CDR2 YFSETQ. Trimming pared 0 bases from V and 4 bases from J, leaving 13 bases between. The CDR3 coding sequence is TGCGCCAGCAGCTTGGTCGACAGATCGGTCACCGGGGAGCTGTTTTTT. This encodes CASSLVDRSVTGELFF. Supplemented by reference TRBV5-1 and TRBJ2-2, the full variable domain reads KAGVTQTPRYLIKTRGQQVTLSCSPISGHRSVSWYQQTPGQGLQFLFEYFSETQRNKGNFPGRFSGRQFSNSRSEMNVSTLELGDSALYLCASSLVDRSVTGELFFGEGSRLTVL.

The CDR3 is CASSYSWGGNDEQYF. CDR3 DNA: TGTGCCAGCAGTTACTCGTGGGGGGGAAACGACGAGCAGTACTTC. V and J are TRBV6-5 and TRBJ2-7, with 7 bases lining up with TRBD2. With V trimmed by 0 bases and J by 5 bases, 7 bases remained unmatched. The germline gives CDR1 MNHEY, CDR2 SVGAGI. The CDR3 spans 15 residues.